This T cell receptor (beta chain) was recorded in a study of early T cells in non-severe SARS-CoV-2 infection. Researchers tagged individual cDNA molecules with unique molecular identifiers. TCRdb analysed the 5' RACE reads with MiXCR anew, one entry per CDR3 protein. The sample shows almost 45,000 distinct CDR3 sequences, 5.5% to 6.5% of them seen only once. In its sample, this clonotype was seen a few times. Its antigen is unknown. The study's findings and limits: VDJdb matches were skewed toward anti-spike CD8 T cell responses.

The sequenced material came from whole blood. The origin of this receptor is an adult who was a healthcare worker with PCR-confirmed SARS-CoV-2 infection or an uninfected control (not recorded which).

In nucleotides, the CDR3 is TGCAGCGTTCGGACGGGGAGGGATAGTGGCTACACCTTC. Its translation is CSVRTGRDSGYTF. The genes are TRBV29-1 and TRBJ1-2, with unresolved D. CDR3 length: 13 amino acids. Trimming took off 5 bases at V and 7 bases at J, with 17 bases between the two ends. CDR1 and CDR2 from the germline V gene are SQVTM and ANQGSEA.